One sample yielded the 6 T cell receptor beta chains listed below, sequenced in a study of identical twins. One entry per CDR3 protein, called by TCRdb with MiXCR from the 5' RACE reads. The data hold roughly 1.6 million distinct CDR3 sequences, with about 31% observed a single time. Source material: cord blood. These TCRs come from a newborn girl in good health.

The chain is built from TRBV25-1 and TRBJ2-7; possible D gene TRBD1, 5 bases. CDR3 length equals 12 residues. Between the trimmed V and J ends, which lost 0 bases and 6 bases, there was a span of 6 bases. Germline V gene data show CDR1 as MGHDK and CDR2 as SYGVNS. This CDR3 is CASSEYRGEQYF. The CDR3 region has the DNA TGTGCCAGCAGTGAATATAGGGGCGAGCAGTACTTC.

J is TRBJ1-2 and V is TRBV7-9; D is undetermined. The CDR3 is made up of 12 amino acids. Trimming removed 3 bases from V and 8 bases from J, with 10 bases in between. Germline CDR1 is SEHNR and CDR2 is FQNEAQ (reference sequence). CDR3 bases: TGTGCCAGCAGCTTTGAGTCCAACGGCTACACCTTC. This gives the protein CASSFESNGYTF.

This clonotype was seen more than once but under ten times. V gene TRBV6-6 combines with J gene TRBJ2-1; 8 nucleotides match TRBD2. Trimming at V came to 0 bases and at J to 4 bases, leaving 2 bases not matched to a gene. Germline V gene data show CDR1 as MNHNY and CDR2 as SVGAGI (reference sequence). The CDR3 extends over 15 amino acids. For the CDR3, the DNA is TGTGCCAGCAGTTACTCGACTAGCGCTTACAATGAGCAGTTCTTC. Translated, it gives CASSYSTSAYNEQFF.

In regard to this clonotype: This may be a read error, as it is one base from a much larger clone. The chain combines TRBV10-3 with TRBJ2-1, with TRBD2 matching over 8 bases. This CDR3 region has 14 residues. Germline CDR1 and CDR2: ENHRY and SYGVKD. With V trimmed by 2 bases and J by 3 bases, 0 bases remained unmatched. The CDR3 DNA is TGTGCCATCAGTGAGACTAGCGGCTACAATGAGCAGTTCTTC. Its translation is CAISETSGYNEQFF.

The table lists this clonotype with a few counts. The genes are TRBV12-3 or TRBV12-4 and TRBJ2-7; 7 nucleotides match TRBD1. This CDR3 has 14 amino acids. The V gene end was trimmed by 6 bases and the J gene end by 5 bases; junction bases not matched to a gene: 10. The CDR3 reads CASSSYDRAHEQYF. CDR3 nucleotide sequence: TGTGCCAGCAGCTCCTACGACAGGGCCCACGAGCAGTACTTC.

This clonotype was seen a few times. This chain links TRBV20-1 with TRBJ2-1; 14 nucleotides align to TRBD2. Germline CDR1 and CDR2: DFQATT and SNEGSKA (reference sequence). V was pared by 5 bases and J by 8 bases, with 8 bases of the junction left unmatched. This CDR3 has 15 amino acids. Written as DNA, the CDR3 is TGCAGTGCTGGACCCGGGACTAGCGGGAGCCATGAGCAGTTCTTC. Its translation: CSAGPGTSGSHEQFF.